This T cell receptor beta chain derives from a study of PD-1 blockade in classical Hodgkin lymphoma. At the level of the study: Treatment was intravenous nivolumab, 3 mg/kg every 2 weeks, until progression.

Findings and caveats of the study: Compared with healthy donors, newly diagnosed patients reportedly showed lower baseline TCR diversity. Whatever underlies the repertoire differences (possibly disease activity or prior therapy) remains undefined. Partial responders and progressors had significantly lower baseline TCR diversity.

As for this clone: Its target is unknown.

Generated by immunoSEQ multiplex PCR, the TCRdb table keeps only in-frame clones and is missing some. The table has about 58,000 clones, more than 75% seen once. Relapse was seen in all patients after autologous stem cell transplantation, and brentuximab vedotin exposure was variable. This specimen consisted of peripheral blood mononuclear cells (PBMCs), obtained before the second cycle of nivolumab. The source of this sequence is a human donor with classical Hodgkin lymphoma.

The CDR3 nucleotides read TGTGCCAGCACCACTAGCGGGAGAGACTACAATGAGCAGTTCTTC. Residues: CASTTSGRDYNEQFF. The J gene is TRBJ2-1, the V gene TRBV28; 11 nucleotides line up with TRBD2. The CDR3 runs 15 residues. The germline gives CDR1 MDHEN, CDR2 SYDVKM. J lost 3 bases, V lost 7 bases, and 5 bases had no gene match.